The source of this T cell receptor (beta chain) is a study of early T cells in non-severe SARS-CoV-2 infection. Study information: Chains were not paired, and sequencing was done on bulk RNA from unsorted whole blood.

Comments on this clonotype: Its specificity is unknown.

A single record per CDR3 protein comes from TCRdb applying MiXCR to the 5' RACE reads. Among approximately 100,000 distinct CDR3 sequences listed, about 15% were seen once. The germline V and J ends were trimmed by 0 bases and 2 bases, with 10 bases remaining between them. CDR1 is SGHDN, CDR2 FVKESK, per germline. CDR3 size: 15 residues. Overall study findings and caveats: Matching results from VDJdb favored anti-spike CD8 responses, leaving private and CD4 specificities undetected.

The sample consisted of whole blood. The V gene is TRBV14, the J gene TRBJ1-2; D unclear. This receptor was taken from an adult who was a healthcare worker with PCR-confirmed SARS-CoV-2 infection or an uninfected control (not recorded which). The CDR3 coding sequence is TGTGCCAGCAGCCAAGATTATCGGGCCAACTATGGCTACACCTTC. Protein product: CASSQDYRANYGYTF. The complete variable domain, with remaining parts taken from reference TRBV14 and TRBJ1-2, reads EAGVTQFPSHSVIEKGQTVTLRCDPISGHDNLYWYRRVMGKEIKFLLHFVKESKQDESGMPNNRFLAERTGGTYSTLKVQPAELEDSGVYFCASSQDYRANYGYTFGSGTRLTVV.